A selection of T cell receptor beta chains follows, all from one sample in a study of cytomegalovirus exposure and HLA in healthy donors. TCRdb's copy holds only in-frame clones and misses some; the assay was immunoSEQ multiplex PCR. Of about 98,000 clones in the sample, over 60% were seen once. The sequenced material came from PBMCs. These receptor sequences come from a male donor in good health and CMV-seropositive. CDR3s include the opening cysteine and the closing phenylalanine or tryptophan. The D gene is left open where the match is weak. A clone size is listed for some rows: how often the clone was seen (once, few, many), or a class if it is expanded.

j_gene	d_gene	v_gene	abundance	CDR3nt	CDR3aa
TRBJ1-2	TRBD1	TRBV30	-	TGTGCCTGGAGAGGACAGGGGGCGGAGGGCTACACCTTC	CAWRGQGAEGYTF
TRBJ1-3	-	TRBV5-1	-	TGCGCCAGCAGCTTGGTGGCGGGTGGAAACACCATATATTTT	CASSLVAGGNTIYF
TRBJ2-5	-	TRBV10-3	few	TGTGCCATCAGTGATTCCGAGAGGACCCAGTACTTC	CAISDSERTQYF
TRBJ2-7	TRBD2	TRBV11-2	few	TGTGCCAGCAGCTTAGGACTAGCGGGAGCCTACGAGCAGTACTTC	CASSLGLAGAYEQYF
TRBJ2-2	-	TRBV27	few	TGTGCCAGCAGCCACTCGACAGGAAATGCCGGGGAGCTGTTTTTT	CASSHSTGNAGELFF
TRBJ2-1	-	TRBV7-9	-	TGTGCCAGCAGCTTCAGGTCAGATGAGCAGTTCTTC	CASSFRSDEQFF
TRBJ1-5	-	TRBV4-1	-	TGCGCCAGCAGCTTGGAGTGGGTTCAGCCCCAGCATTTT	CASSLEWVQPQHF
TRBJ2-5	-	TRBV28	-	TGTGCCAGCAGTTTCTCCCCGGGACTCCAAGAGACCCAGTACTTC	CASSFSPGLQETQYF
TRBJ2-1	-	TRBV19	-	TGTGCCAGTAGTATAGACAGCTACAATGAGCAGTTCTTC	CASSIDSYNEQFF
TRBJ1-2	TRBD1	TRBV4-3	-	TGCGCCAGCAAAATAGACAGGGGGGGTCTCAGAGACCGCTACACCTTC	CASKIDRGGLRDRYTF
TRBJ1-3	-	TRBV27	-	TGTGCCAGCAGTTTAAGTAGGAGGGCTGGAAACACCATATATTTT	CASSLSRRAGNTIYF
TRBJ2-3	TRBD1	TRBV4-1	-	TGCGCCAGCAGCCTCCGACAGGGGAGCACAGATACGCAGTATTTT	CASSLRQGSTDTQYF
TRBJ2-1	-	TRBV7-2	-	TGTGCCAGCAGCTTAGAAGGGGCAATGTACAATGAGCAGTTCTTC	CASSLEGAMYNEQFF
TRBJ2-7	-	TRBV11-2	-	TGTGCCAGCAGCTTAGGGAGGGGGCCAGGCCCCTCCTACGAGCAGTACTTC	CASSLGRGPGPSYEQYF
TRBJ1-2	TRBD1	TRBV19	-	TGTGCCAGTAGTCCACTCTACTCCAGACAGGGCCCTGGAACTAACTATGGCTACACCTTC	CASSPLYSRQGPGTNYGYTF
TRBJ1-4	TRBD1	TRBV7-9	-	TGTGCCAGCAGCTTCGGGGACAGCCTTCGGGAAAAACTGTTTTTT	CASSFGDSLREKLFF
TRBJ2-7	-	TRBV5-1	few	TGCGCCAGCAGCTTCAATGGCTCCCCCTACGAGCAGTACTTC	CASSFNGSPYEQYF
TRBJ2-7	TRBD1	TRBV19	-	TGTGCCAGTAGTACGCAGGGGGCCTCCTACGAGCAGTACTTC	CASSTQGASYEQYF
TRBJ2-7	TRBD1	TRBV29-1	-	TGCAGCATAGGACAGGGGGCCCACGAGCAGTACTTC	CSIGQGAHEQYF
TRBJ2-3	TRBD2	TRBV6-6	-	TGTGCCAGCAGGACTAGCGGGAGGGGGGGCACAGATACGCAGTATTTT	CASRTSGRGGTDTQYF
TRBJ2-7	TRBD1	TRBV27	-	TGTGCCAGCAGTAGCCGGGACAGCTCCTACGAGCAGTACTTC	CASSSRDSSYEQYF
TRBJ1-1	-	TRBV7-6	-	TGTGCCAGCAGCTCTCTCTTGGGGGAGGGCGCGGGTCGAACTGAAGCTTTCTTT	CASSSLLGEGAGRTEAFF
TRBJ1-5	-	TRBV27	-	TGTGCCAGCAGTTTATTTTCTCAGGGTAGACATCAGCCCCAGCATTTT	CASSLFSQGRHQPQHF
TRBJ2-7	TRBD2	TRBV9	-	TGTGCCAGCAGCGTGGGGTTAGCGGGAGGTCTTGGCGAGCAGTACTTC	CASSVGLAGGLGEQYF
TRBJ2-6	-	TRBV28	-	TGTGCCAGCACTCCCCGGACACCCCAGTTCTCTGGGGCCAACGGCCTGACTTTC	CASTPRTPQFSGANGLTF
TRBJ2-7	-	TRBV27	-	TGTGCCAGCAGTCGCCCCGACAGCGAGCAGTACTTC	CASSRPDSEQYF
TRBJ1-3	-	TRBV9	-	TGTGCCAGCAGTGCAGGGTTCGGAAACACCATATATTTT	CASSAGFGNTIYF
TRBJ2-1	-	TRBV5-1	-	TGCGCCAGCAGCTTGGGCGAGGCTTGGGATGAGCAGTTCTTC	CASSLGEAWDEQFF
TRBJ1-1	-	TRBV14	-	TGTGCCAGCCGACGGGAGGGGAACACTGAAGCTTTCTTT	CASRREGNTEAFF
TRBJ2-2	TRBD2	TRBV7-2	-	TGTGCCAGCAGCTTAGCCGGGACTAGCCTAGATGTTTTT	CASSLAGTSLDVF
TRBJ1-4	-	TRBV28	-	TGTGCCAGCAAGACAGGTAGTGAAAAACTGTTTTTT	CASKTGSEKLFF
TRBJ2-7	-	TRBV28	-	TGTGCCAGCTACGGAGGGCTGGGGCAGTACTTC	CASYGGLGQYF
TRBJ1-2	TRBD1	TRBV30	-	TGTGCCTGGAGCGCCTCCGGACAGGGTCTTTATGGCTACACCTTC	CAWSASGQGLYGYTF
TRBJ2-1	-	TRBV6-5	-	TGTGCCAGCAGAGACCGGCAGGGCAATGAGCAGTTCTTC	CASRDRQGNEQFF
TRBJ2-4	TRBD2	TRBV7-2	-	TGTGCCAGCAGCCCTTGGCGGGGGACCCTAAACATTCAGTACTTC	CASSPWRGTLNIQYF
TRBJ2-7	TRBD1	TRBV7-2	-	TGTGCCAGCAGCTACAGGGGTAGCTCCTACGAGCAGTACTTC	CASSYRGSSYEQYF
TRBJ2-7	-	TRBV6-1	-	TGTGCCAGCAGTGAAGCTGGTACGCGTGCCTACGAGCAGTACTTC	CASSEAGTRAYEQYF
TRBJ2-5	TRBD1	TRBV13	-	TGTGCCAGCAGCTTCAGGGGGCCAGAGACCCAGTACTTC	CASSFRGPETQYF
TRBJ2-5	TRBD1	TRBV18	-	TGTGCCAGCTCACCGACAGGGGGACGAGAGACCCAGTACTTC	CASSPTGGRETQYF
TRBJ1-5	-	TRBV7-2	-	TGTGCCAGCCAACAGGGTAGCAATCAGCCCCAGCATTTT	CASQQGSNQPQHF
TRBJ2-5	-	TRBV7-6	once	TGTGCCAGCAGCTTTGCGACAGATCGATCCCAGTACTTC	CASSFATDRSQYF
TRBJ2-7	-	TRBV7-3	-	TGTGCCAGCAGCTTAGGACAGTCCGGCTCCTACGAGCAGTACTTC	CASSLGQSGSYEQYF
TRBJ2-7	TRBD2	TRBV6-1	-	TGTGCCAGCAGTGAAGAAGCGGGAGCGTCCTACGAGCAGTACTTC	CASSEEAGASYEQYF
TRBJ2-7	TRBD2	TRBV19	-	TGTGCCAGTAGTATCCCGGGACTAAACTACGAGCAGTACTTC	CASSIPGLNYEQYF
TRBJ1-2	-	TRBV27	-	TGTGCCAGCAGTTTCCGCCCAAGGGAGGGGGACTATGGCTACACCTTC	CASSFRPREGDYGYTF
TRBJ2-1	TRBD2	TRBV5-6	-	TGTGCCAGCAGCTTGGCCGGCCTGGGACTAGCGATCAATGAGCAGTTCTTC	CASSLAGLGLAINEQFF
TRBJ1-1	-	TRBV18	once	TGTGCCAGCTCACTCGGGGGGCGGATGAACACTGAAGCTTTCTTT	CASSLGGRMNTEAFF
TRBJ2-5	TRBD1	TRBV6-6	-	TGTGCCAGCAGTTACTCCTCGGGACAGGGCGGCGAGACCCAGTACTTC	CASSYSSGQGGETQYF
TRBJ1-1	TRBD1	TRBV19	-	TGTGCCAGTAGCTCTGGAGGGACAGGGGGACTGGCTTTCTTT	CASSSGGTGGLAFF
TRBJ2-7	TRBD1	TRBV18	-	TGTGCCAGCTCACCGGACAGGGGGAAAGAGCAGTACTTC	CASSPDRGKEQYF
TRBJ2-5	TRBD1	TRBV19	few	TGTGCCAGTAGGACGGGACAGCAAGAGACCCAGTACTTC	CASRTGQQETQYF
TRBJ2-5	TRBD2	TRBV4-3	-	TGCGCCAGCAGCCAAGTAGTAGCGGGGGGGAAGACCCAGTACTTC	CASSQVVAGGKTQYF
TRBJ2-7	-	TRBV4-2	-	TGTGCCAGCAGCCAAGGATCCGGACAAGCCTACGAGCAGTACTTC	CASSQGSGQAYEQYF
TRBJ2-3	-	TRBV4-2	-	TGTGCCAGCAGCCAAGAGGCCCCCTTAGGGCGCGGGAAAGGTACGCAGTATTTT	CASSQEAPLGRGKGTQYF
TRBJ1-2	TRBD1	TRBV5-4	-	TGTGCCAGCAGCCCGAGACAGGGAGGTAACTATGGCTACACCTTC	CASSPRQGGNYGYTF